A selection of T cell receptor beta chains follows, all from one sample in a study of blood T cells in healthy people across ages. TCRdb fed the 5' RACE reads into MiXCR, producing one record per CDR3 protein. The profile shows 920,000 or so distinct CDR3 sequences, 45% of them singletons. The material sequenced was blood. The receptors derive from a woman in her sixties in good health. The CDR3 runs from the conserved cysteine through the conserved F or W.

j_call,v_call,cdr3_aa
TRBJ2-1,TRBV9,CASSVGIAGDVEEQFF
TRBJ2-1,TRBV27,CASSPSPPNEQFF
TRBJ2-6,TRBV20-1,CSAGATGANVLTF
TRBJ2-5,TRBV20-1,CSARVSGRVETQYF
TRBJ1-1,TRBV20-1,CSARKEGSPEAFF
TRBJ1-2,TRBV4-1,CASSQDLVPEDNYGYTF
TRBJ2-5,TRBV25-1,CASGAGGQETQYF
TRBJ2-3,TRBV9,CASSGSEFSAQYF
TRBJ2-4,TRBV28,CASSSPYDSGRRAKNIQYF
TRBJ1-1,TRBV6-1,CASSATIQTTTEAFF
TRBJ2-3,TRBV12-3/TRBV12-4,CASIASGTSTDTQYF
TRBJ1-2,TRBV2,CASTLGQGGYGYTF
TRBJ1-1,TRBV2,CASSLRTGRNTEAFF
TRBJ2-1,TRBV12-3/TRBV12-4,CASSFSRGGSANEQFF
TRBJ2-1,TRBV5-1,CASSLAGGPVDEQFF
TRBJ2-7,TRBV6-1,CASSPFDTGEQYF
TRBJ2-6,TRBV28,CASASVGPGPSGANVLTF
-,TRBV6-5,CASSYGQIQETQFF
TRBJ2-7,TRBV4-1,CASSQATAGEQYF
TRBJ1-5,TRBV7-2,CASSLVLGSNQPQHF
TRBJ2-4,TRBV5-1,CASRPGPGDPKNIQYF
TRBJ2-1,TRBV24-1,CATSDPGTSGRNEQFF
TRBJ1-2,TRBV9,CASSSTRRGYTF
TRBJ2-7,TRBV3-1,CASSHNPGTSGSEQYF
TRBJ2-7,TRBV6-5,CASSYQGTDYYEQYF
TRBJ2-5,TRBV12-3/TRBV12-4,CASSFSGQGVVQYF
TRBJ1-2,TRBV6-1,CASTPRQGIDGHTF
TRBJ2-5,TRBV2,CASKGIRARETQYF
TRBJ2-1,TRBV6-5,CASSGRARNEQFF
TRBJ2-6,TRBV9,CASSVVAMAGANVLTF
TRBJ1-2,TRBV10-3,CAISDRDGANYGYTF
TRBJ2-7,TRBV11-2,CASSLSTWEQYF
TRBJ2-3,TRBV20-1,CSARESGRAGLADTQYF